This T cell receptor beta chain was observed in a study of blood T cell repertoires in COVID-19. Study in general: The United States, Italy and Spain were the sources of the acute and convalescent COVID-19 samples. Sources were T cells, B-cell-depleted T cells, or PBMCs; the material itself was cDNA or gDNA.

As originally analysed: Scientists estimated how many nucleated cells there were by amplifying reference gene primers. Only in-frame clones appear in the TCRdb table, and some are missing; sequencing was by immunoSEQ multiplex PCR. D and trimming come from the DNA, and the V and J calls and clone size come from that table. The sample shows about 260,000 clones, 75% to 90% of them seen only once. The CDR3 is 17 residues long. J lost 5 bases, V lost 0 bases, and 10 bases had no gene match. Germline V gene data show CDR1 as LGHDT and CDR2 as YNNKEL (reference sequence). The clonotype comes from a middle-aged woman with acute or convalescent COVID-19. The V call is TRBV3-1 (or the pseudogene TRBV3-2), the J call TRBJ1-2, with 9 bases aligning to TRBD1. Sequenced material: peripheral blood. CDR3 nucleotides: TGTGCCAGCAGCCAAGATAAGTCTTGGACAGGGGTGTATGGCTACACCTTC. As protein: CASSQDKSWTGVYGYTF.